What follows are 27 T cell receptor beta chains derived from one specimen sequenced in a study of T cells in Graves' hyperthyroidism and ophthalmopathy. There were TCR beta CDR3 regions amplified from RNA transcripts. Using the HTBI primer set, a first-round RT-PCR was run on the TCR CDR3. From the multiplex PCR reads, TCRdb called clonotypes with MiXCR, one entry per CDR3 protein. The sample records a few hundred thousand distinct CDR3 sequences, around 20% being singletons. Specimen: blood. These receptors were obtained from a man aged 25-40 years with Graves' ophthalmopathy.

In this sample, this clonotype turned up a few times. The chain recombines TRBV28 with TRBJ2-1; 8 positions match TRBD1. Germline V gene data show CDR1 as MDHEN and CDR2 as SYDVKM. The V segment lost 1 base and the J segment 9 bases; nucleotides outside the gene matches: 11. The length of the CDR3 is 16 residues. CDR3 nucleotides: TGTGCCAGCAGTTTATCCTCCCTCAGGGGGCGAGTTGAGCAGTTCTTC. It codes for CASSLSSLRGRVEQFF.

As for this clonotype: One junction end disagrees with the germline gene, perhaps due to a read error. V is TRBV3-1 and J is TRBJ1-1, with 7 bases aligning to TRBD1. The CDR3 extends over 13 amino acids. Per germline, CDR1 LGHDT and CDR2 YNNKEL (reference sequence). CDR3 DNA: TGTTCCAGCAGCCAGGGGGATTTGAGGAAAGCTTTCTTT. Translation gives CSSSQGDLRKAFF.

This clonotype is a singleton in its sample. This may arise from a read error, as a much more abundant clone is one base away. Lacking the conserved final phenylalanine or tryptophan, this CDR3 likely reflects a read error. The V call is TRBV29-1, the J call TRBJ1-5; TRBD1 matches 9 bases. This CDR3 has 14 residues. From germline, CDR1 is SQVTM and CDR2 ANQGSEA. V was clipped by 5 bases and J by 4 bases; unmatched bases: 6. The CDR3 sequence: CSVQTGTGNQPQHL. CDR3 nucleotide sequence: TGCAGCGTTCAAACCGGGACAGGGAATCAGCCCCAGCATCTT.

This clonotype has just a few counts. The V gene is TRBV19, the J gene TRBJ1-6; a weak D match, TRBD1 (6 bases). V was clipped by 3 bases and J by 10 bases, with 19 bases between them. The CDR3 runs 16 residues. CDR1 LNHDA and CDR2 SQIVND come from the germline V gene (reference sequence). CDR3 sequence: CASSIAVGTGNSPLHF. CDR3 bases: TGTGCCAGTAGTATCGCGGTGGGAACAGGGAACTCACCCCTCCACTTT.

At least ten counts were recorded for this clonotype. The rearrangement joins TRBV11-2 to TRBJ2-5; D ambiguous. Trimming left V 4 bases short and J 0 bases short, with 9 bases between. Germline CDR1 and CDR2: SGHAT and FQNNGV. The CDR3 is 14 amino acids. The chain's CDR3 is CASSSSSYQETQYF. The CDR3 region has the DNA TGTGCCAGCAGCTCTTCAAGCTACCAAGAGACCCAGTACTTC.

This clonotype came up a few times. The rearrangement joins TRBV20-1 to TRBJ1-1, with TRBD1 as a possible D gene (5 bases). V was clipped by 4 bases and J by 0 bases, with 15 bases between them. The CDR3 sequence is 15 residues long. Germline V lookup: CDR1 DFQATT, CDR2 SNEGSKA (reference sequence). CDR3 bases: TGCAGTGCTAATCCGAGGGGAGGCATGAACACTGAAGCTTTCTTT. Its translation is CSANPRGGMNTEAFF.

This clonotype occurred a few times. The rearrangement links TRBV6-2 or TRBV6-3 to TRBJ2-1, with 11 bases identical to TRBD2. The ends lost 2 bases at V and 5 bases at J; junction bases unmatched: 5. The CDR3 is 16 residues long. From germline, CDR1 is MNHEY and CDR2 SVGEGT. This chain's CDR3 is CASSYKVAGGDNEQFF. In DNA form, the CDR3 reads TGTGCCAGCAGTTACAAGGTAGCGGGAGGGGACAATGAGCAGTTCTTC.

The sample holds many counts of this clonotype. The chain uses TRBV2 and TRBJ2-3; 9 nucleotides line up with TRBD1. V lost 7 bases and J lost 1; bases outside the gene matches: 6. The V gene's germline CDR1 is SNHLY and CDR2 FYNNEI. This CDR3 has 15 residues. The CDR3 nucleotides read TGTGCCAGCAAGATGGGACAGGGAGGCACAGATACGCAGTATTTT. It translates to CASKMGQGGTDTQYF.

The rearrangement uses TRBV28 and TRBJ2-5, with 14 positions matching TRBD2. CDR1 MDHEN and CDR2 SYDVKM come from the germline V gene. CDR3 length: 16 residues. V was clipped by 1 base and J by 4 bases; unmatched bases: 2. DNA of the CDR3: TGTGCCAGCAGTTTATTAGGACTAGCGGGAGGAGAGACCCAGTACTTC. It specifies CASSLLGLAGGETQYF.

This clonotype came up many times. The chain carries TRBV2 and TRBJ2-1; D is uncertain. CDR1 is SNHLY, CDR2 FYNNEI, per germline. V was clipped by 6 bases and J by 7 bases, with 10 bases between them. This CDR3 is built from 12 residues. The CDR3 DNA is TGTGCCAGCAGCCCCATCCGGAATGAGCAGTTCTTC. It codes for CASSPIRNEQFF.

V usage is TRBV10-3 and J usage is TRBJ1-1, with no clear D. CDR3 length: 13 amino acids. The germline V gene encodes CDR1 ENHRY and CDR2 SYGVKD. Trimming pared 10 bases from V and 1 base from J, leaving 13 bases between. The DNA for the CDR3 is TGTGCCACGGCCCCGTCCGCGAACACTGAAGCTTTCTTT. Its translation is CATAPSANTEAFF.

The V call is TRBV27, the J call TRBJ1-2; 7 bases are shared with TRBD1. Germline CDR1 reads MNHEY; CDR2 reads SMNVEV (reference sequence). After removal of 5 bases from V and 4 bases from J, the junction contained 4 bases not matched to a gene. This CDR3 spans 13 amino acids. The CDR3 reads CASSKQGLYGYTF. In DNA, the CDR3 is TGTGCCAGCAGTAAACAGGGGCTCTATGGCTACACCTTC.

This clonotype appeared many times. V and J are TRBV3-1 and TRBJ2-5; TRBD2 might be the D (6 bases). V lost 4 bases to trimming and J lost 7 bases, with 25 bases between them. Germline V gene sequence: CDR1 LGHDT, CDR2 YNNKEL (reference sequence). The CDR3 is 17 amino acids. The CDR3 region is CASSLRRSLELGGTQYF. The CDR3, as DNA: TGTGCCAGCAGCCTCCGGCGGAGCTTGGAGCTGGGGGGGACCCAGTACTTC.

V is TRBV2 and J is TRBJ2-7, with D possibly being TRBD2 (5 bases). This CDR3 has 13 amino acids. V lost 5 bases, J lost 2 bases, and 10 bases lay in between. CDR1 is SNHLY and CDR2 is FYNNEI in the germline V gene. The CDR3 region is CASSSAVTYEQYF. The CDR3 DNA sequence: TGTGCCAGCAGTTCAGCGGTTACCTACGAGCAGTACTTC.

The rearrangement joins TRBV4-2 to TRBJ2-7; 8 nucleotides align to TRBD2. The CDR3 is 14 residues long. V lost 3 bases to trimming and J lost 4 bases; unmatched junction nucleotides: 5. Germline CDR1 and CDR2: LGHNA and YNFKEQ. This CDR3 is CASSQAGTRYEQYF. The CDR3 bases are TGTGCCAGCAGCCAGGCGGGGACTAGATACGAGCAGTACTTC.

This clonotype has more than one count but fewer than ten. The chain has TRBV29-1 and TRBJ2-1, with 9 bases aligning to TRBD1. Germline V gene data show CDR1 as SQVTM and CDR2 as ANQGSEA. The CDR3 has 16 residues. The J segment lost 4 bases and the V segment lost 4 bases, leaving 11 bases of the junction unmatched. In nucleotides, the CDR3 is TGCAGCGTTGCTCTACAGGGGGCTAGGTGGTACAATGAGCAGTTCTTC. Amino acid sequence: CSVALQGARWYNEQFF.

This clonotype has at least ten counts. The J gene is TRBJ2-1, the V gene TRBV20-1; either TRBD1 or TRBD2 may fit D (5 bases each). This CDR3 region has 15 residues. Trimming removed 3 bases from V and 4 bases from J, with 16 bases in between. Germline V gene lookup returns CDR1 DFQATT and CDR2 SNEGSKA (reference sequence). Written as DNA, the CDR3 is TGCAGTGCTAGGGCACTAGGGGCGATATACAATGAGCAGTTCTTC. Translated: CSARALGAIYNEQFF.

The chain is built from TRBV27 and TRBJ2-1; 9 nucleotides match TRBD1. Germline V gives CDR1 MNHEY, CDR2 SMNVEV (reference sequence). V dropped 7 bases and J dropped 5; count of bases not matched to a gene: 15. This CDR3 is 17 amino acids long. The CDR3 bases are TGTGCCAGCAACCACCGAGGGACAGGGAATAAAGACAATGAGCAGTTCTTC. Residues: CASNHRGTGNKDNEQFF.

This clonotype was recorded a few times. The chain recombines TRBV20-1 with TRBJ2-4; D is uncertain. CDR1 and CDR2 from the germline V gene are DFQATT and SNEGSKA (reference sequence). This CDR3 spans 11 amino acids. CDR3 DNA sequence: TGCAGCGGCTGGACCAAAAACATTCAGTACTTC. Protein: CSGWTKNIQYF.

Remarks on this clonotype: A much bigger clone sits one base away, suggesting this may be a read error. CDR3 bases: TGTGCCATCTCCACCCGGGACAGGGATTTGAGATCCACTGAAGCTTTATTT. Translated, it gives CAISTRDRDLRSTEALF. The chain employs TRBV10-3 and TRBJ1-1; 9 positions agree with TRBD1. The CDR3 length is 17 residues. Germline CDR1 reads ENHRY; CDR2 reads SYGVKD.

The rearrangement links TRBV29-1 to TRBJ1-5; no reliable D call. V was shortened by 4 bases and J by 0 bases, with 7 bases between the two germline ends. The length of the CDR3 is 13 residues. Germline CDR1 reads SQVTM; CDR2 reads ANQGSEA. For the CDR3, the DNA is TGCAGCGTTGTGTTCGGTAGCAATCAGCCCCAGCATTTT. It codes for CSVVFGSNQPQHF.

J is TRBJ1-3 and V is TRBV15; D not resolved. Germline loops: CDR1 LNHNV, CDR2 YYDKDF (reference sequence). Deletions cut 0 bases from V and 2 bases from J, with 8 bases between. The CDR3 spans 15 residues. The CDR3 DNA reads TGTGCCACCAGCAGAGATACCAGGACTGGAAACACCATATATTTT. Amino acids: CATSRDTRTGNTIYF.

This clonotype occurred many times. The J gene is TRBJ1-1, the V gene TRBV7-9; D perhaps matches TRBD1 (5 bases). The germline V gene encodes CDR1 SEHNR and CDR2 FQNEAQ (reference sequence). Deletions cut 5 bases from V and 0 bases from J, with 10 bases between. The CDR3 sequence is 14 residues long. Here the CDR3 reads CASSPQVMNTEAFF. Written as DNA, the CDR3 is TGTGCCAGCAGCCCACAGGTTATGAACACTGAAGCTTTCTTT. The entire variable domain, with the rest obtained from reference TRBV7-9 and TRBJ1-1, is as follows: DTGVSQNPRHKITKRGQNVTFRCDPISEHNRLYWYRQTLGQGPEFLTYFQNEAQLEKSRLLSDRFSAERPKGSFSTLEIQRTEQGDSAMYLCASSPQVMNTEAFFGQGTRLTVV.

The J gene is TRBJ1-5, the V gene TRBV20-1; D unclear. The V and J ends lost 2 bases and 1 base respectively, with 9 bases between them. This CDR3 spans 14 amino acids. The germline V gene has CDR1 DFQATT and CDR2 SNEGSKA (reference sequence). The CDR3: CSARSGRSNQPQHF. CDR3 in DNA: TGCAGTGCTAGAAGCGGTAGGAGCAATCAGCCCCAGCATTTT.

The chain links TRBV7-9 to TRBJ2-1, with TRBD2 identical over 11 bases. The CDR3 consists of 13 residues. J was trimmed by 7 bases and V by 11 bases; bases with no gene match: 7. Per germline, CDR1 SEHNR and CDR2 FQNEAQ (reference sequence). CDR3 DNA sequence: TGTGCCGGGCTTACTAGCGGGAGTAATGAGCAGTTCTTC. Encoded protein: CAGLTSGSNEQFF.

In its sample, this clonotype was seen many times. The chain recombines TRBV29-1 with TRBJ1-1; D gene unclear. Germline CDR1 and CDR2: SQVTM and ANQGSEA. V dropped 0 bases and J dropped 1 base, with 9 bases sitting between them. There are 14 residues in the CDR3. As DNA, the CDR3 is TGCAGCGTTGAAGAAACAGTTACGAACACTGAAGCTTTCTTT. It is translated as CSVEETVTNTEAFF.

This clonotype was counted between two and nine times. V gene TRBV12-3 or TRBV12-4 combines with J gene TRBJ2-2; D uncertain. CDR3 length: 11 amino acids. Trimming shortened V by 3 bases and J by 7 bases, and 3 bases separated the two germline ends. In DNA form, the CDR3 reads TGTGCCAGCAGTTTTTTCGGGGAGCTGTTTTTT. Its protein is CASSFFGELFF.